The next 31 T cell receptor beta chains were all read from a single sample in a study of OX40 agonist ivuxolimab in advanced cancers. Receptor amplification or capture employed the immunoSEQ multiplex PCR assay. TCRdb took this table from immuneACCESS and kept in-frame rearrangements with V and J called. Such tables lack part of the clones; where checked against another copy, unresolved V genes explain under half of the gap, and the rest is unexplained. The sample profile shows about 95,000 clones; roughly 90% of them were found once. Around 2.5% of the sample goes to the ten largest clones. Material: CD4+ or CD8+ T cells sorted from blood, obtained in a trial of the OX40 agonist ivuxolimab. The origin of the receptors is an adult with an advanced solid tumor such as melanoma, head and neck, liver or kidney cancer.

The rearrangement links TRBV2 to TRBJ2-2, with D unresolved. Trimming took off 5 bases at V and 2 bases at J, with 12 bases between the two ends. Germline lookup yields CDR1 SNHLY and CDR2 FYNNEI. The CDR3 consists of 15 residues. This CDR3 is CASSSVVLNTGELFF. In DNA form, the CDR3 reads TGTGCCAGCAGTTCAGTAGTCCTTAACACCGGGGAGCTGTTTTTT.

CDR3 coding DNA: TGTGCCAGCTCACCGGGACTAGCGGGAGGGTCCTACGAGCAGTACTTC. Encoded protein: CASSPGLAGGSYEQYF. The chain joins TRBV18 to TRBJ2-7, with 16 bases identical to TRBD2. The J segment lost 1 base and the V segment lost 3 bases, leaving 0 bases of the junction unmatched. The CDR3 runs 16 residues. CDR1 and CDR2 (germline): KGHSH, LQKENI.

The rearrangement links TRBV7-9 to TRBJ2-2; TRBD1 matches at 10 bases. The CDR3 covers 16 residues. Germline assignment: CDR1 SEHNR and CDR2 FQNEAQ (reference sequence). V was pared by 6 bases and J by 3 bases, with 7 bases of the junction left unmatched. CDR3 loop: CASRKEGTGDTGELFF. The CDR3 region has the DNA TGTGCCAGCAGAAAAGAAGGGACAGGGGACACCGGGGAGCTGTTTTTT.

This clone was counted a single time. The V call is TRBV14, the J call TRBJ2-7, with a weak D call TRBD1 (5 bases). CDR3 length equals 17 residues. Germline values: CDR1 SGHDN, CDR2 FVKESK. The V and J ends lost 2 bases and 3 bases respectively, with 20 bases between them. CDR3 in amino acids: CASSQKMGPTSFYEQYF. As DNA, the CDR3 is TGTGCCAGCAGCCAAAAAATGGGGCCGACCTCCTTCTACGAGCAGTACTTC.

The rearrangement uses TRBV4-1 and TRBJ1-2; 7 positions match TRBD1. The trim removed 3 bases at V and 0 bases at J, leaving 7 bases unmatched. This CDR3 region has 16 residues. Germline loops: CDR1 MGHRA, CDR2 YSYEKL. The CDR3 DNA sequence: TGCGCCAGCAGCCAGACTCGGGACAGACCTAACTATGGCTACACCTTC. Translation gives CASSQTRDRPNYGYTF.

The gene calls are TRBV27 and TRBJ2-1; 13 nucleotides agree with TRBD2. Losses at the gene ends were 6 bases for V and 9 bases for J; bases not matched to a gene: 8. CDR3 length: 15 residues. Germline CDR1 MNHEY, CDR2 SMNVEV (reference sequence). The CDR3 DNA sequence: TGTGCCAGCAGCCCCCGGACTAGCGGGAGAGGTGAGCAGTTCTTC. Protein product: CASSPRTSGRGEQFF.

The CDR3 region is CASSLGTGGDNQPQHF. The CDR3 DNA is TGTGCCAGCAGCTTAGGGACAGGGGGCGACAATCAGCCCCAGCATTTT. The V and J genes are TRBV11-2 and TRBJ1-5; the match to TRBD1 covers 11 bases. This CDR3 region has 16 residues. Germline V gene data show CDR1 as SGHAT and CDR2 as FQNNGV. Germline trimming cut 1 base from V and 3 bases from J; bases unmatched to any gene: 2.

V usage is TRBV5-1 and J usage is TRBJ2-3; TRBD2 might be the D (6 bases). The germline gives CDR1 SGHRS, CDR2 YFSETQ. V was cut by 1 base and J by 2 bases, with 14 bases left in between. The CDR3 is 16 amino acids. The CDR3 DNA is TGCGCCAGCAGCTTGACTAGCTTGGGAACCACAGATACGCAGTATTTT. It encodes CASSLTSLGTTDTQYF.

The J gene is TRBJ2-1, the V gene TRBV28, with D tentatively TRBD1 (5 bases). The germline gives CDR1 MDHEN, CDR2 SYDVKM. Trimming took 4 bases from V and 6 from J, leaving 10 bases between them. The length of the CDR3 is 13 residues. The CDR3 loop is CASSSQTVNEQFF. CDR3 coding DNA: TGTGCCAGCAGTTCCCAGACAGTCAATGAGCAGTTCTTC.

This chain links TRBV27 with TRBJ2-2; tentatively, D is TRBD2 (5 bases). This CDR3 comprises 14 residues. V was cut by 3 bases and J by 4 bases, with 9 bases left in between. The germline V gene has CDR1 MNHEY and CDR2 SMNVEV (reference sequence). CDR3 DNA sequence: TGTGCCAGCAGTTTTCTAGCTGCCACCGGGGAGCTGTTTTTT. Amino acid sequence: CASSFLAATGELFF.

The J gene is TRBJ2-3, the V gene TRBV6-5, with 10 bases matching TRBD2. V shed 7 bases and J 4 bases; nucleotides not matched to a gene: 5. The CDR3 is 14 residues long. CDR1 and CDR2 (germline): MNHEY, SVGAGI. The CDR3 protein is CASTTSGISDTQYF. For the CDR3, the DNA is TGTGCCAGCACCACTAGCGGGATTTCAGATACGCAGTATTTT.

This clone was observed a few times. The chain carries TRBV5-1 and TRBJ1-1; D ambiguous. Between the trimmed V and J ends, which lost 4 bases and 3 bases, there was a span of 19 bases. The CDR3 is 16 residues long. Germline V lookup: CDR1 SGHRS, CDR2 YFSETQ. The DNA for the CDR3 is TGCGCCAGCAGCCTCCTGACCCACCAGTGGGACACTGAAGCTTTCTTT. Amino acid sequence: CASSLLTHQWDTEAFF. Drawing the rest from reference TRBV5-1 and TRBJ1-1, the complete variable domain is KAGVTQTPRYLIKTRGQQVTLSCSPISGHRSVSWYQQTPGQGLQFLFEYFSETQRNKGNFPGRFSGRQFSNSRSEMNVSTLELGDSALYLCASSLLTHQWDTEAFFGQGTRLTVV.

The chain recombines TRBV18 with TRBJ2-7; TRBD1 might be the D (6 bases). This CDR3 has 17 amino acids. The germline gives CDR1 KGHSH, CDR2 LQKENI. Trimming stripped 0 bases from V and 6 bases from J, with 21 bases between. This CDR3 reads CASSPPIGTGNPGEQYF. The CDR3 DNA sequence: TGTGCCAGCTCACCACCGATCGGCACAGGGAATCCAGGCGAGCAGTACTTC.

This clone appeared once. The chain recombines TRBV9 with TRBJ2-7; tentatively, D is TRBD1 (5 bases). The CDR3 contains 14 residues. Germline CDR1 is SGDLS and CDR2 is YYNGEE. V was cut by 3 bases and J by 3 bases, with 13 bases left in between. The CDR3 DNA sequence: TGTGCCAGCAGCGCACTGGATAGGGGCTACGAGCAGTACTTC. Protein product: CASSALDRGYEQYF.

The CDR3 nucleotides read TGTGCCAGCAACCTCGGACAGCTCACAGATACGCAGTATTTT. This gives the protein CASNLGQLTDTQYF. The chain is built from TRBV19 and TRBJ2-3; perhaps TRBD1 as D (6 bases). CDR3 length: 14 residues. Germline V gene sequence: CDR1 LNHDA, CDR2 SQIVND (reference sequence). Trimming left V 9 bases short and J 2 bases short, with 15 bases between. Complete variable domain (other parts from reference TRBV19 and TRBJ2-3): DGGITQSPKYLFRKEGQNVTLSCEQNLNHDAMYWYRQDPGQGLRLIYYSQIVNDFQKGDIAEGYSVSREKKESFPLTVTSAQKNPTAFYLCASNLGQLTDTQYFGPGTRLTVL.

The CDR3 is CASSEATGGSGTGELFF. The CDR3 region has the DNA TGTGCCAGCAGTGAGGCGACAGGGGGCTCGGGCACCGGGGAGCTGTTTTTT. The chain joins TRBV25-1 to TRBJ2-2, with 10 bases identical to TRBD1. From germline, CDR1 is MGHDK and CDR2 SYGVNS. The CDR3 sequence is 17 residues long. J gave up 4 bases and V 3 bases, and 8 bases lay outside the gene matches.

The J gene is TRBJ1-5, the V gene TRBV6-6; 9 bases line up with TRBD1. Unmatched junction bases numbered 8, after V lost 6 bases and J lost 5 bases. Per germline, CDR1 MNHNY and CDR2 SVGAGI (reference sequence). The CDR3 covers 15 residues. The CDR3: CASRTGTGLHQPQHF. The CDR3 nucleotides read TGTGCCAGCAGAACCGGGACAGGGCTTCATCAGCCCCAGCATTTT.

The V gene is TRBV7-9, the J gene TRBJ2-7; unclear D gene. The ends were cut back, 3 bases at V and 2 bases at J, with 11 bases in the middle. This CDR3 is 14 amino acids long. CDR1 SEHNR and CDR2 FQNEAQ come from the germline V gene (reference sequence). For the CDR3, the DNA is TGTGCCAGCAGCTTTGAAGGCTCGACCTACGAGCAGTACTTC. The encoded protein is CASSFEGSTYEQYF.

In its sample, this clone was seen a few times. The CDR3 DNA follows: TGTGCCAGCAGCTTAGGGGACAGGGGGCGCGAGCAGTACTTC. Protein: CASSLGDRGREQYF. V and J are TRBV7-2 and TRBJ2-7; 12 bases match TRBD1. The V gene end was trimmed by 1 base and the J gene end by 6 bases; junction bases not matched to a gene: 1. The germline CDR1 and CDR2 sequences are SGHTA and FQGNSA. This CDR3 contains 14 residues.

The chain uses TRBV2 and TRBJ2-3; TRBD2 matches at 14 bases. This CDR3 has 15 residues. V was pared by 5 bases and J by 6 bases, with 4 bases of the junction left unmatched. Looked up from germline, CDR1 is SNHLY and CDR2 is FYNNEI. In DNA form, the CDR3 reads TGTGCCAGCAGTCCTAGGACTAGCGGGGGGGATACGCAGTATTTT. Translating it yields CASSPRTSGGDTQYF.

The V gene is TRBV2, the J gene TRBJ2-1, with 10 nucleotides matching TRBD2. There are 14 residues in the CDR3. CDR1 SNHLY and CDR2 FYNNEI come from the germline V gene. J was trimmed by 7 bases and V by 6 bases; bases with no gene match: 6. DNA of the CDR3: TGTGCCAGCAGAGTGGCTAGCGGGGGTAATGAGCAGTTCTTC. Amino acid sequence: CASRVASGGNEQFF.

The chain joins TRBV6-5 to TRBJ2-7, with D hard to call. V lost 3 bases and J lost 6, with 6 bases in between. The CDR3 consists of 11 residues. Germline values: CDR1 MNHEY, CDR2 SVGAGI. The CDR3 coding sequence is TGTGCCAGCAGTTATATTGGCGAGCAGTACTTC. Translating gives CASSYIGEQYF.

The V gene is TRBV5-1, the J gene TRBJ2-3, with D possibly TRBD2 on 5 matching bases. The germline V gene encodes CDR1 SGHRS and CDR2 YFSETQ. V gave up 3 bases and J gave up 2 bases, with 16 bases separating them. The CDR3 loop spans 16 amino acids. The CDR3 spells CASSSGLTQTTDTQYF. The CDR3 DNA reads as TGCGCCAGCAGCTCTGGACTCACCCAAACCACAGATACGCAGTATTTT.

CDR3 sequence (DNA): TGCGCCAGCAGCCGCACCATTGACAGGGCCCCCTACGAGCAGTACTTC. Amino acid sequence: CASSRTIDRAPYEQYF. The chain employs TRBV10-1 and TRBJ2-7, with TRBD1 matching over 7 bases. This CDR3 has 16 residues. The germline V gene encodes CDR1 WNHNN and CDR2 SYGVQD (reference sequence). V lost 6 bases and J lost 2; bases outside the gene matches: 13.

The chain has TRBV5-1 and TRBJ1-2; D gene ambiguous. The CDR3 sequence is 14 residues long. Germline V gene sequence: CDR1 SGHRS, CDR2 YFSETQ. Trimming removed 4 bases from V and 4 bases from J, with 14 bases in between. The CDR3 region is CASSPRADPYGYTF. CDR3 DNA sequence: TGCGCCAGCAGCCCGAGGGCAGACCCCTATGGCTACACCTTC.

The chain carries TRBV2 and TRBJ1-4; TRBD1 is a possible D gene (5 bases). Germline CDR1 is SNHLY and CDR2 is FYNNEI. The CDR3 is 15 amino acids. The germline V and J ends were trimmed by 2 bases and 4 bases, with 11 bases remaining between them. This CDR3 is CASSEQRTSNEKLFF. In nucleotides, the CDR3 is TGTGCCAGCAGTGAACAGAGGACAAGTAATGAAAAACTGTTTTTT.

The rearrangement links TRBV6-6 to TRBJ1-1; D gene uncertain. This CDR3 spans 13 amino acids. Germline CDR1 MNHNY, CDR2 SVGAGI (reference sequence). Trimming took off 5 bases at V and 1 base at J, with 8 bases between the two ends. The CDR3 nucleotides read TGTGCCAGCAGTCTCCCCGGGAACACTGAAGCTTTCTTT. Translating gives CASSLPGNTEAFF.

The rearrangement uses TRBV6-5 and TRBJ2-3; D might be TRBD2 (6 bases). The V gene lost 2 bases and the J gene lost 1 base, with 10 bases spanning the gap. CDR1 is MNHEY and CDR2 is SVGAGI in the germline V gene. This CDR3 has 15 residues. The CDR3 sequence is CASSYRRGGTDTQYF. For the CDR3, the DNA is TGTGCCAGCAGTTACAGGAGGGGCGGCACAGATACGCAGTATTTT.

V usage is TRBV5-1 and J usage is TRBJ1-4; D might be TRBD1 (5 bases). V shed 3 bases and J shed 1 base, with 13 bases lying between them. This CDR3 contains 16 residues. The germline CDR1 and CDR2 sequences are SGHRS and YFSETQ. In DNA form, the CDR3 reads TGCGCCAGCAGCTCAGGGTATCGGGGAACTAATGAAAAACTGTTTTTT. Its translation: CASSSGYRGTNEKLFF.

V is TRBV4-1 and J is TRBJ2-7; 7 nucleotides align to TRBD1. Germline assignment: CDR1 MGHRA and CDR2 YSYEKL. The length of the CDR3 is 17 residues. V trimming: 1 base; J trimming: 3 bases; junction bases outside the gene matches: 12. The CDR3 loop reads CASSQGIVAGGVYEQYF. CDR3 DNA: TGCGCCAGCAGCCAAGGAATTGTGGCAGGGGGAGTCTACGAGCAGTACTTC.

The chain links TRBV27 to TRBJ2-7; 9 positions agree with TRBD1. Losses at the gene ends were 6 bases for V and 5 bases for J; bases not matched to a gene: 5. The CDR3 consists of 13 residues. In germline, CDR1 is MNHEY, CDR2 SMNVEV (reference sequence). CDR3 sequence reads: CASSRQGGHEQYF. For the CDR3, the DNA is TGTGCCAGCAGCCGACAGGGGGGACACGAGCAGTACTTC.